This passage covers 23 T cell receptor beta chains from one sample sequenced in a study of T cell clonotyping in hematopoietic cell transplantation. Time point in this sample: recipient sample about 28 days before transplant, after cytoreduction. Assay used: immunoSEQ multiplex PCR; TCRdb lists only in-frame clones, some missing. This table has about 6,800 clones, approximately 86% appearing once. Here the sequenced sample was peripheral blood mononuclear cells, taken before stem cell transplant. The receptors were gathered from a man younger than 45 with acute myeloid leukemia. Some clones in this sample may be carry-over from other donors' samples.

The gene calls are TRBV27 and TRBJ2-7; 8 bases line up with TRBD1. The CDR3 is 15 residues long. Germline CDR1 is MNHEY and CDR2 is SMNVEV (reference sequence). Germline trimming cut 7 bases from V and 3 bases from J; bases unmatched to any gene: 11. CDR3 sequence (DNA): TGTGCCAGCACCCTAAGGGCCAGGGGGCTCTACGAGCAGTACTTC. Translation: CASTLRARGLYEQYF.

This clone has more than one count but fewer than ten. The chain couples TRBV7-2 to TRBJ1-2; D remains unclear. The CDR3 is 15 amino acids. Trimming stripped 1 base from V and 8 bases from J, with 17 bases between. Germline CDR1 and CDR2: SGHTA and FQGNSA. CDR3 protein: CASSLDPGPRPGYTF. The CDR3, as DNA: TGTGCCAGCAGCTTAGATCCCGGACCGCGGCCAGGCTACACCTTC.

CDR3 sequence reads: CASSSRSSYEQYF. The CDR3 DNA reads as TGTGCCAGCAGCTCCAGGAGCTCCTACGAGCAGTACTTC. V gene TRBV9 combines with J gene TRBJ2-7; D is ambiguous. CDR1 and CDR2 (germline): SGDLS, YYNGEE. The CDR3 consists of 13 residues. The V gene lost 4 bases and the J gene lost 0 bases, with 8 bases spanning the gap. The full variable domain, with the rest looked up from reference TRBV9 and TRBJ2-7, is DSGVTQTPKHLITATGQRVTLRCSPRSGDLSVYWYQQSLDQGLQFLIQYYNGEERAKGNILERFSAQQFPDLHSELNLSSLELGDSALYFCASSSRSSYEQYFGPGTRLTVT.

This clone appeared once. V is TRBV7-6 and J is TRBJ1-2; maybe TRBD1 (6 bases). Germline V gene sequence: CDR1 SGHVS, CDR2 FNYEAQ. V shed 1 base and J shed 8 bases, with 17 bases lying between them. This CDR3 has 15 amino acids. As DNA, the CDR3 is TGTGCCAGCAGCTTAGATGGAGGGGGGCTTGAAGGCTACACCTTC. Translation gives CASSLDGGGLEGYTF.

This chain connects TRBV30 to TRBJ2-7; 13 bases map to TRBD2. The CDR3 runs 16 residues. Germline CDR1 is GTSNPN and CDR2 is SVGIG (reference sequence). V gave up 1 base and J gave up 4 bases; unmatched junction bases: 7. CDR3 nucleotide sequence: TGTGCCTGGAGTGGGACTAGCGGGAGATATGTATACGAGCAGTACTTC. This codes for CAWSGTSGRYVYEQYF.

This chain uses TRBV27 with TRBJ2-1, with 15 bases identical to TRBD2. The germline gives CDR1 MNHEY, CDR2 SMNVEV (reference sequence). J was trimmed by 0 bases and V by 6 bases; bases with no gene match: 9. There are 19 residues in the CDR3. In nucleotides, the CDR3 is TGTGCCAGCAGCCCCGGGACTAGCGGGAGGTCGAGCTCCTACAATGAGCAGTTCTTC. This codes for CASSPGTSGRSSSYNEQFF.

The chain employs TRBV4-2 and TRBJ2-7; no definite D call. The CDR3 has 13 residues. CDR1 and CDR2 from the germline V gene are LGHNA and YNFKEQ. V was trimmed by 0 bases and J by 8 bases, leaving 11 bases between them. This CDR3 reads CASSQDPVTQQYF. As DNA, the CDR3 is TGTGCCAGCAGCCAAGATCCCGTGACTCAGCAGTACTTC.

This sequence joins TRBV25-1 and TRBJ2-2; 8 bases align to TRBD2. V shed 0 bases, J shed 1 base, and the junction held 4 bases outside the gene matches. The CDR3 covers 17 residues. Germline V CDR1 and CDR2: MGHDK, SYGVNS. CDR3 in DNA: TGTGCCAGCAGTGAATATGACGGGAGGGGGAACACCGGGGAGCTGTTTTTT. Amino acids: CASSEYDGRGNTGELFF.

A few counts support this clone. The chain recombines TRBV29-1 with TRBJ2-1; D uncertain. Deletions cut 6 bases from V and 7 bases from J, with 13 bases between. The CDR3 covers 12 residues. In germline, CDR1 is SQVTM, CDR2 ANQGSEA. CDR3 sequence (DNA): TGCAGCGTCCAACTTGTCGGGAATGAGCAGTTCTTC. Its translation is CSVQLVGNEQFF.

Only one count was recorded for this clone. This chain joins TRBV6-1 and TRBJ1-5, with 10 bases lining up with TRBD1. V lost 1 base to trimming and J lost 1 base; unmatched junction nucleotides: 4. CDR1 MNHNS and CDR2 SASEGT come from the germline V gene. This CDR3 spans 17 amino acids. CDR3 residues: CASSEGTGGSSNQPQHF. The CDR3 region has the DNA TGTGCCAGCAGTGAAGGGACAGGGGGATCGAGCAATCAGCCCCAGCATTTT.

The rearrangement links TRBV6-4 to TRBJ2-7; 7 nucleotides match TRBD2. Trimming at V came to 5 bases and at J to 3 bases, leaving 10 bases not matched to a gene. CDR1 is MRHNA, CDR2 SNTAGT, per germline. The CDR3 is 15 amino acids. CDR3 nucleotide sequence: TGTGCCAGCAGTCCACTGGCTAGCGGACTCTACGAGCAGTACTTC. Translated, it gives CASSPLASGLYEQYF.

The chain has TRBV4-2 and TRBJ2-2; D ambiguous. Germline-derived CDR1 and CDR2 are LGHNA and YNFKEQ. This CDR3 spans 14 amino acids. Between the trimmed V and J ends, which lost 4 bases and 4 bases, there was a span of 10 bases. The CDR3 DNA follows: TGTGCCAGCAGCCGCAATGGGATCACCGGGGAGCTGTTTTTT. This sequence encodes CASSRNGITGELFF.

The chain carries TRBV6-1 and TRBJ2-7; D not resolved. CDR1 MNHNS and CDR2 SASEGT come from the germline V gene. Trimming took 4 bases from V and 3 from J, leaving 7 bases between them. This CDR3 has 12 residues. In DNA, the CDR3 is TGTGCCAGCAGTGCTGGGATCTACGAGCAGTACTTC. It is translated as CASSAGIYEQYF.

CDR3 nucleotides: TGTGCCAGCAGGCGGGACAAATTAAGCTCCTACGAGCAGTACTTC. This gives the protein CASRRDKLSSYEQYF. The chain links TRBV27 to TRBJ2-7; possibly TRBD1 or TRBD2 for D (6 bases each). The CDR3 extends over 15 amino acids. CDR1 is MNHEY and CDR2 is SMNVEV in the germline V gene (reference sequence). The germline V and J ends were trimmed by 6 bases and 0 bases, with 15 bases remaining between them.

This chain joins TRBV28 and TRBJ2-7; possibly TRBD2 for D (5 bases). This CDR3 has 15 residues. CDR1 and CDR2 from the germline V gene are MDHEN and SYDVKM. Trimming removed 2 bases from V and 3 bases from J, with 14 bases in between. CDR3 protein: CASSLGLRNFYEQYF. For the CDR3, the DNA is TGTGCCAGCAGTTTAGGACTCCGGAACTTCTACGAGCAGTACTTC.

The rearrangement uses TRBV6-5 and TRBJ2-1; 11 bases map to TRBD2. Germline lookup yields CDR1 MNHEY and CDR2 SVGAGI. The V and J ends lost 5 bases and 6 bases, in that order; junction bases with no gene match: 3. The CDR3 is 14 residues long. The CDR3 DNA reads as TGTGCCAGCAGTAGACTAGCGGGACGCAATGAGCAGTTCTTC. Amino acid sequence: CASSRLAGRNEQFF.

The chain is built from TRBV30 and TRBJ1-1; D is perhaps TRBD1 (5 bases). Trimming took off 7 bases at V and 1 base at J, with 13 bases between the two ends. This CDR3 has 13 amino acids. The germline V gene has CDR1 GTSNPN and CDR2 SVGIG (reference sequence). CDR3 in amino acids: CASSRGENTEAFF. CDR3 in DNA: TGTGCCTCGTCCCGGGGGGAGAACACTGAAGCTTTCTTT.

The gene calls are TRBV2 and TRBJ1-1, with 7 bases that match TRBD1. CDR1 is SNHLY, CDR2 FYNNEI, per germline. The CDR3 contains 15 residues. The V segment lost 9 bases and the J segment 1 base; nucleotides outside the gene matches: 11. The CDR3 here is CAREGAERRNTEAFF. DNA of the CDR3: TGTGCCAGAGAGGGGGCAGAAAGGAGGAACACTGAAGCTTTCTTT.

This chain connects TRBV7-3 to TRBJ2-3; no clear D gene. Germline CDR1 reads SGHTA; CDR2 reads FQGTGA. This CDR3 has 12 residues. With 1 base removed from V and 3 bases from J, the gap between germline ends came to 2 bases. The CDR3 DNA follows: TGTGCCAGCAGCTTAAGTACAGATACGCAGTATTTT. This translates into CASSLSTDTQYF.

CDR3 region: CASSLGPDTEAFF. CDR3 coding DNA: TGTGCCAGCAGCTTAGGGCCAGACACTGAAGCTTTCTTT. V and J are TRBV7-2 and TRBJ1-1, with D hard to call. The CDR3 is 13 residues long. V was clipped by 1 base and J by 3 bases, with 6 bases between them. The germline gives CDR1 SGHTA, CDR2 FQGNSA.

The chain is built from TRBV6-1 and TRBJ1-3, with a tentative D call TRBD1 (6 bases). With 4 bases removed from V and 0 bases from J, the gap between germline ends came to 16 bases. The CDR3 is made up of 17 amino acids. CDR1 and CDR2 (germline): MNHNS, SASEGT. CDR3 amino acids: CASSASIWTVSGNTIYF. The CDR3 nucleotides read TGTGCCAGCAGTGCGTCTATATGGACAGTCTCTGGAAACACCATATATTTT.

The genes are TRBV10-1 and TRBJ2-3; possible D gene TRBD2, 6 bases. The germline V and J ends were trimmed by 2 bases and 1 base, with 10 bases remaining between them. CDR1 and CDR2 (germline): WNHNN, SYGVQD (reference sequence). CDR3 length equals 15 residues. CDR3 region: CASSEQPSGTDTQYF. DNA of the CDR3: TGCGCCAGCAGTGAGCAGCCTAGCGGCACAGATACGCAGTATTTT.

This clone was recorded a few times. The rearrangement uses TRBV7-2 and TRBJ2-5, with 10 bases matching TRBD2. From germline, CDR1 is SGHTA and CDR2 FQGNSA. V shed 4 bases, J shed 2 bases, and the junction held 4 bases outside the gene matches. The CDR3 sequence is 15 residues long. This CDR3 is CASSSERGGQETQYF. CDR3 bases: TGTGCCAGCAGCTCCGAGCGGGGGGGTCAAGAGACCCAGTACTTC.